These 14 T cell receptor beta chains share one sample of origin, sequenced in a study of T cell responses to AZD1222 COVID-19 vaccine. Repertoires were generated with immunoSEQ multiplex PCR, while TCRdb's copy carries only in-frame clones and drops some. The profile shows roughly 180,000 clones, around 92% of them singletons. Sample: peripheral blood, taken 28 days after the second AZD1222 dose. The receptors were gathered from an adult who received the AZD1222 COVID-19 vaccine.

The chain carries TRBV20-1 and TRBJ2-5; 8 bases fit TRBD1. After removal of 5 bases from V and 1 base from J, the junction contained 6 bases not matched to a gene. Germline assignment: CDR1 DFQATT and CDR2 SNEGSKA (reference sequence). This CDR3 spans 14 amino acids. CDR3 sequence: CSAGGTGRQETQYF. The CDR3 DNA follows: TGCAGTGCTGGTGGGACAGGCCGCCAAGAGACCCAGTACTTC.

This clone was seen once. CDR3 sequence: CASRETSGVSDTQYF. DNA of the CDR3: TGTGCCAGCAGAGAGACTAGCGGGGTATCAGATACGCAGTATTTT. The chain links TRBV25-1 to TRBJ2-3, with 11 bases fitting TRBD2. Germline loops: CDR1 MGHDK, CDR2 SYGVNS. This CDR3 has 15 residues. The J segment lost 4 bases and the V segment lost 6 bases, leaving 6 bases of the junction unmatched.

In this sample, this clone turned up once. V gene TRBV7-2 combines with J gene TRBJ1-3, with a tentative D call TRBD1 (6 bases). This CDR3 comprises 17 residues. Trimming removed 0 bases at V and 1 base at J, with 13 bases between. Looked up from germline, CDR1 is SGHTA and CDR2 is FQGNSA. The CDR3 spells CASSLAGGARSGNTIYF. CDR3 DNA sequence: TGTGCCAGCAGCTTAGCGGGGGGGGCTAGATCTGGAAACACCATATATTTT.

Only one count was recorded for this clone. The rearrangement joins TRBV6-5 to TRBJ1-2; 8 positions agree with TRBD1. Looked up from germline, CDR1 is MNHEY and CDR2 is SVGAGI. J was trimmed by 1 base and V by 7 bases; bases with no gene match: 8. This CDR3 spans 15 amino acids. The CDR3 DNA sequence: TGTGCCAGCACCTCCCGGGGACAGGATAACTATGGCTACACCTTC. It encodes CASTSRGQDNYGYTF.

The V and J genes are TRBV2 and TRBJ1-1, with no clear D. Germline assignment: CDR1 SNHLY and CDR2 FYNNEI. V shed 2 bases and J shed 7 bases, with 8 bases lying between them. The CDR3 totals 12 residues. CDR3 protein: CASSELGGEAFF. The CDR3 DNA follows: TGTGCCAGCAGTGAATTAGGTGGTGAAGCTTTCTTT.

This chain connects TRBV10-3 to TRBJ1-2, with 7 bases identical to TRBD1. The CDR3 is 13 residues long. Germline trimming cut 6 bases from V and 7 bases from J; bases unmatched to any gene: 8. Looked up from germline, CDR1 is ENHRY and CDR2 is SYGVKD. The CDR3 nucleotides are TGTGCCATCAGCCCTGGACAGGAAGGTGGCTACACCTTC. Translated: CAISPGQEGGYTF.

The V and J genes are TRBV5-1 and TRBJ1-6; D is unclear. Germline-derived CDR1 and CDR2 are SGHRS and YFSETQ. Trimming left V 1 base short and J 6 bases short, with 5 bases between. This CDR3 is 13 amino acids long. In nucleotides, the CDR3 is TGCGCCAGCAGCTTGTACATTAATTCACCCCTCCACTTT. This encodes CASSLYINSPLHF.

The rearrangement links TRBV28 to TRBJ2-1, with D perhaps matching TRBD2 (5 bases). Trimming stripped 6 bases from V and 6 bases from J, with 24 bases between. Germline V gives CDR1 MDHEN, CDR2 SYDVKM. The CDR3 extends over 17 amino acids. Here the CDR3 reads CASSDPGSKWVFNEQFF. CDR3 in DNA: TGTGCCAGCAGCGACCCGGGGAGCAAATGGGTTTTCAATGAGCAGTTCTTC.

This chain uses TRBV27 with TRBJ1-5; D may be TRBD1 (5 bases). V lost 3 bases and J 7 bases, leaving 10 bases between the germline ends. This CDR3 is built from 13 residues. Germline assignment: CDR1 MNHEY and CDR2 SMNVEV (reference sequence). The CDR3 DNA reads as TGTGCCAGCAGTTTCGTAGGGGAACAGCCCCAGCATTTT. As protein: CASSFVGEQPQHF.

The V call is TRBV28, the J call TRBJ1-5; 10 nucleotides line up with TRBD1. CDR1 MDHEN and CDR2 SYDVKM come from the germline V gene. Trimming at V came to 6 bases and at J to 6 bases, leaving 5 bases not matched to a gene. CDR3 length equals 14 residues. CDR3 DNA sequence: TGTGCCAGCAGCCCCGGACAGGGGGTTCAGCCCCAGCATTTT. Protein: CASSPGQGVQPQHF. Filled out from reference TRBV28 and TRBJ1-5, the complete variable domain reads DVKVTQSSRYLVKRTGEKVFLECVQDMDHENMFWYRQDPGLGLRLIYFSYDVKMKEKGDIPEGYSVSREKKERFSLILESASTNQTSMYLCASSPGQGVQPQHFGDGTRLSIL.

The gene calls are TRBV2 and TRBJ2-2; the D gene could be TRBD1 or TRBD2 (6 bases each). V was trimmed by 7 bases and J by 7 bases, leaving 13 bases between them. Germline lookup yields CDR1 SNHLY and CDR2 FYNNEI. The CDR3 extends over 13 amino acids. The CDR3 bases are TGTGCCAGCAAACCAGGGGAGGTCGGGGAGCTGTTTTTT. Translating gives CASKPGEVGELFF.

This chain connects TRBV18 to TRBJ1-5, with TRBD1 matching over 8 bases. CDR3 size: 14 residues. Germline CDR1 and CDR2: KGHSH and LQKENI. V lost 6 bases and J lost 6; bases outside the gene matches: 7. Here the CDR3 DNA reads TGTGCCAGCTCCCCAGGACAGGGCATTCAGCCCCAGCATTTT. Protein product: CASSPGQGIQPQHF.

The chain links TRBV7-9 to TRBJ1-5; D remains unclear. V lost 8 bases and J 5 bases, leaving 19 bases between the germline ends. Germline CDR1 and CDR2: SEHNR and FQNEAQ (reference sequence). The CDR3 totals 15 residues. The CDR3 DNA reads as TGTGCCAGCGGGATTTCGGGGAATTCTTATCAGCCCCAGCATTTT. This codes for CASGISGNSYQPQHF.

The DNA of the CDR3 is TGTGCCAGCAGCTTATTGGGTGGGAACACTGAAGCTTTCTTT. It translates to CASSLLGGNTEAFF. The chain couples TRBV7-9 to TRBJ1-1; D unresolved. V was cut by 2 bases and J by 1 base, with 8 bases left in between. Looked up from germline, CDR1 is SEHNR and CDR2 is FQNEAQ (reference sequence). This CDR3 has 14 residues. The full variable domain, in which reference TRBV7-9 and TRBJ1-1 provide the parts outside the CDR3, is DTGVSQNPRHKITKRGQNVTFRCDPISEHNRLYWYRQTLGQGPEFLTYFQNEAQLEKSRLLSDRFSAERPKGSFSTLEIQRTEQGDSAMYLCASSLLGGNTEAFFGQGTRLTVV.